These T cell receptor beta chains were read from a single sample in a study of T cell changes during pregnancy in multiple sclerosis. Produced via immunoSEQ multiplex PCR; TCRdb's table is partial and in-frame only. Among roughly 87,000 clones, about 89% were seen once, and the ten largest hold 3.5% to 4%. Sequenced material: PBMCs, taken in the first trimester of pregnancy. All receptors come from a female donor in good health, serving as a control in a pregnancy study. Some clones in this sample may be carry-over from other donors' samples. Each CDR3 is given with its conserved first and last residue. A D gene is named only where the DNA matches it firmly. Rows give clone size only sometimes, using once, few, many, or a class for an expanded clone.

d_gene,j_gene,len,abundance,v_gene,CDR3aa,CDR3nt
TRBD1,TRBJ2-1,15,NA,TRBV2,CASSGGRQGHDEQFF,TGTGCCAGCAGTGGGGGGAGACAGGGGCATGATGAGCAGTTCTTC
NA,TRBJ2-2,16,NA,TRBV5-1,CASSFQIGGNTGELFF,TGCGCCAGCAGCTTCCAAATAGGGGGGAACACCGGGGAGCTGTTTTTT
NA,TRBJ2-1,16,NA,TRBV6-5,CASSYSFSERYNEQFF,TGTGCCAGCAGTTACTCGTTCAGCGAGAGGTACAATGAGCAGTTCTTC
NA,TRBJ2-5,14,once,TRBV6-1,CASPRRDYQETQYF,TGTGCCAGCCCCCGACGGGACTACCAAGAGACCCAGTACTTC
NA,TRBJ2-3,15,NA,TRBV10-1,CASSDSWGGQDTQYF,TGCGCCAGCAGTGATTCCTGGGGGGGACAAGATACGCAGTATTTT
TRBD2,TRBJ2-7,15,NA,TRBV7-2,CASSQLAGNSYEQYF,TGTGCCAGCAGCCAACTAGCGGGCAACTCCTACGAGCAGTACTTC
NA,TRBJ1-1,15,NA,TRBV25-1,CASSHGGTMNTEAFF,TGTGCCAGCAGTCACGGCGGAACGATGAACACTGAAGCTTTCTTT
NA,TRBJ1-3,14,NA,TRBV28,CASSSTASGNTIYF,TGTGCCAGCAGTTCCACTGCCTCTGGAAACACCATATATTTT
NA,TRBJ1-2,16,NA,TRBV4-1,CASSRPTESLSYGYTF,TGCGCCAGCAGCCGCCCCACCGAGTCACTTTCTTATGGCTACACCTTC
TRBD2,TRBJ2-3,17,NA,TRBV29-1,CSVTTPGTSGGTDTQYF,TGCAGCGTTACCACCCCAGGGACTAGCGGGGGCACAGATACGCAGTATTTT
NA,TRBJ2-1,15,once,TRBV7-9,CASRPTGALYNEQFF,TGTGCCAGCAGGCCCACGGGAGCGCTTTACAATGAGCAGTTCTTC
NA,TRBJ2-5,12,NA,TRBV5-1,CASSSTEETQYF,TGCGCCAGCAGCTCGACAGAAGAGACCCAGTACTTC
NA,TRBJ2-1,15,NA,TRBV6-1,CASSEPGVSYNEQFF,TGTGCCAGCAGTGAACCGGGGGTGTCCTACAATGAGCAGTTCTTC
TRBD2,TRBJ2-3,15,NA,TRBV7-9,CASTILAGGVDTQYF,TGTGCCAGCACCATACTAGCGGGAGGTGTAGATACGCAGTATTTT
TRBD1,TRBJ1-4,14,few,TRBV5-6,CASSSTGGQEKLFF,TGTGCCAGCAGCTCGACAGGGGGCCAGGAAAAACTGTTTTTT
NA,TRBJ2-7,14,NA,TRBV27,CASSVMAGVYEQYF,TGTGCCAGCAGTGTTATGGCGGGTGTCTACGAGCAGTACTTC
NA,TRBJ1-1,13,medium-sized,TRBV4-3,CASSQNMGLEAFF,TGCGCCAGCAGCCAAAATATGGGGCTTGAAGCTTTCTTT
NA,TRBJ2-7,13,NA,TRBV28,CASSTGFAYEQYF,TGTGCCAGCAGTACAGGGTTTGCCTACGAGCAGTACTTC
NA,TRBJ1-6,14,NA,TRBV6-5,CASSPTGAGSPLHF,TGTGCCAGCAGCCCGACAGGCGCCGGATCACCCCTCCACTTT
TRBD2,TRBJ2-7,13,NA,TRBV19,CASSIYGRGEQYF,TGTGCCAGTAGTATTTACGGGAGGGGCGAGCAGTACTTC
TRBD1,TRBJ1-1,14,NA,TRBV5-4,CASSFDLQGTEAFF,TGTGCCAGCAGCTTTGACCTACAGGGGACTGAAGCTTTCTTT
TRBD2,TRBJ2-7,16,NA,TRBV2,CASSELTGTSGYEQYF,TGTGCCAGCAGTGAGCTAACCGGGACTAGCGGCTACGAGCAGTACTTC